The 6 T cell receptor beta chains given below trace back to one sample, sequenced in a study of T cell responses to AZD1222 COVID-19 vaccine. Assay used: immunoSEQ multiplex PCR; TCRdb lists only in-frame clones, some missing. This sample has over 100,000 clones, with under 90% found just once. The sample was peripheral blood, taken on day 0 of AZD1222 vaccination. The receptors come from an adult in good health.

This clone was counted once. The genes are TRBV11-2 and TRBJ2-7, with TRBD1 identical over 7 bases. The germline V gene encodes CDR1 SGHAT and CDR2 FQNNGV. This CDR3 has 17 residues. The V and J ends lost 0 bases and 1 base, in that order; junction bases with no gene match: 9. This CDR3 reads CASSLDTGTAKSYEQYF. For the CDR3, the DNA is TGTGCCAGCAGCTTAGACACCGGGACAGCCAAATCCTACGAGCAGTACTTC. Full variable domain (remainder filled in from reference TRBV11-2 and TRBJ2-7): EAGVAQSPRYKIIEKRQSVAFWCNPISGHATLYWYQQILGQGPKLLIQFQNNGVVDDSQLPKDRFSAERLKGVDSTLKIQPAKLEDSAVYLCASSLDTGTAKSYEQYFGPGTRLTVT.

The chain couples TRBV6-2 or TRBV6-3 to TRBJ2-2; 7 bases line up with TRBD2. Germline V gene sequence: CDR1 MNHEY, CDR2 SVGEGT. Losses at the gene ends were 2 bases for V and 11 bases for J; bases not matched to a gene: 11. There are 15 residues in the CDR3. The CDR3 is CASSYAGDSKVELFF. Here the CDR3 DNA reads TGTGCCAGCAGTTACGCGGGAGACTCCAAAGTAGAGCTGTTTTTT.

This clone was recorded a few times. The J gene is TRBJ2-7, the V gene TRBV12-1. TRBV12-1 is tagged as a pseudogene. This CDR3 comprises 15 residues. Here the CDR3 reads CASSFSGPSSYEQYF. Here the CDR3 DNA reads TGTGCCAGCAGCTTTTCGGGACCGAGCTCCTACGAGCAGTACTTC.

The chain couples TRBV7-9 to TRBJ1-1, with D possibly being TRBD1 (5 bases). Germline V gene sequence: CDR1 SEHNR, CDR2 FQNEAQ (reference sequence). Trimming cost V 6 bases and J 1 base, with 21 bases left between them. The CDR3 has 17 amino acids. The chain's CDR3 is CASSPLTGGRGNTEAFF. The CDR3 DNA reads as TGTGCCAGCAGTCCGCTAACTGGGGGGAGAGGGAACACTGAAGCTTTCTTT.

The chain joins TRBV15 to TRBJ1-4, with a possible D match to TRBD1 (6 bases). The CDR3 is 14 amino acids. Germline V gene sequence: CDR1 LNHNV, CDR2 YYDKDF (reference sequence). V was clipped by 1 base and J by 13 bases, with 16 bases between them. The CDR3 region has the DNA TGTGCCACCAGCAGAGCCGGAACAGGGAAGTTACTGTTTTTT. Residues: CATSRAGTGKLLFF.

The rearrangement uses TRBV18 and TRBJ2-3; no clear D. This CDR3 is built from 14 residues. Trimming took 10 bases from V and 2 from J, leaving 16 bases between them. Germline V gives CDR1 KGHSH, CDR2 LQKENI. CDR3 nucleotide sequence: TGTGCCACCCTCCCCGAGGCCAACACAGATACGCAGTATTTT. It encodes CATLPEANTDTQYF.